The TCR beta chain described here comes from a study of blood T cell repertoires in COVID-19. About the study: Sources were T cells, B-cell-depleted T cells, or PBMCs; the material itself was cDNA or gDNA.

Data came from immunoSEQ multiplex PCR; TCRdb stores just in-frame clones and leaves some out. This table has around 150,000 clones, around four fifths appearing once. The CDR3 covers 14 residues. V was pared by 2 bases and J by 3 bases, with 3 bases of the junction left unmatched. CDR1 and CDR2 (germline): MGHRA, YSYEKL. Cohort assignment relied on participant-reported clinical history. The chain joins TRBV4-1 to TRBJ2-5, with 7 positions matching TRBD1. This sequence originates from a middle-aged woman who had recovered from COVID-19. Sequenced sample: PBMCs or T cells enriched from blood (not recorded which). The CDR3 nucleotides read TGCGCCAGCAGCCAACCCACAGGGGAAGAGACCCAGTACTTC. It is translated as CASSQPTGEETQYF.